This is a list of T cell receptor beta chains from one sample in a study of CD8 T cells in Susac syndrome. MiXCR, run by TCRdb on the immunoSEQ multiplex PCR reads, gives a single entry per CDR3 protein. The sample lists hundreds of thousands of distinct CDR3 sequences; 85% were seen once. Sequencing was done on a sample of CD8+ T cells from PBMCs. All receptors derive from a human donor with multiple sclerosis. CDR3s include the opening cysteine and the closing phenylalanine or tryptophan. A D gene is named only where the DNA matches it firmly. Rows give clone size only sometimes, using once, few, many, or a class for an expanded clone.

clone_size,d_call,v_call,j_call,cdr3_nt,cdr3_aa
-,TRBD1,TRBV10-2,TRBJ1-1,TGCGCCACCGGGACAGGGAGAGGCACTGAAGCTTTCTTT,CATGTGRGTEAFF
-,-,TRBV3-1,TRBJ1-6,TGTGCCAGCAGCCAAGATTCACCCCTCCACTTT,CASSQDSPLHF
-,-,TRBV7-2,TRBJ1-5,TGTGCCAGCAGCTTAGGGATAGTCCCCGGTCCGAATCAGCCCCAGCATTTT,CASSLGIVPGPNQPQHF
-,-,TRBV7-9,TRBJ2-3,TGTGCCAGCAGACAACTAGAGGACACAGATACGCAGTATTTT,CASRQLEDTDTQYF
-,-,TRBV7-9,TRBJ2-7,TGTGCCAGCAGCCCAGTTAGGGGGGAGGGCCCCCACGAGCAGTACTTC,CASSPVRGEGPHEQYF
once,-,TRBV4-3,TRBJ1-2,TGCGCCAGCAGCCACCCCCGGGCTTCGCAGGGGTCCTATGGCTACACCTTC,CASSHPRASQGSYGYTF
-,-,TRBV29-1,TRBJ2-2,TGCAGCGTCGCACCAGGACATTACGGGGAGCTGTTTTTT,CSVAPGHYGELFF
-,TRBD2,TRBV29-1,TRBJ2-1,TGCAGCGTTGAAGATTTGACTAGCGGGAGTATAACCTACAATGAGCAGTTCTTC,CSVEDLTSGSITYNEQFF
-,TRBD2,TRBV7-9,TRBJ2-2,TGTGCCAGCAGCTTCGGGGGGGCCACCGGGGAGCTGTTTTTT,CASSFGGATGELFF
-,TRBD2,TRBV30,TRBJ2-1,TGTGCCTGGAGTTACGGGGGGGCGGGTACCTACAATGAGCAGTTCTTC,CAWSYGGAGTYNEQFF
-,TRBD1,TRBV27,TRBJ1-6,TGTGCCAGCAGGGACACAGGGGACTATAATTCACCCCTCCACTTT,CASRDTGDYNSPLHF
-,-,TRBV4-2,TRBJ1-5,TGTGCCAGCAGCCCCGACCTTGGCAATCAGCCCCAGCATTTT,CASSPDLGNQPQHF
-,-,TRBV5-6,TRBJ2-1,TGTGCCAGCAGTTCAGGGACCGGGGGGCTTTACAATGAGCAGTTCTTC,CASSSGTGGLYNEQFF
-,TRBD2,TRBV7-6,TRBJ2-3,TGTGCCAGCAGCTTAGCTAGCGGGAGACCAGATACGCAGTATTTT,CASSLASGRPDTQYF
-,TRBD2,TRBV27,TRBJ2-1,TGTGCCAGCTTTTTAGCGGGAGGGGTCGGTGAGCAGTTCTTC,CASFLAGGVGEQFF
-,TRBD1,TRBV7-8,TRBJ1-2,TGTGCCAGCAGCTTAGGTACAGGGGGCGGCTATGGCTACACCTTC,CASSLGTGGGYGYTF
-,-,TRBV19,TRBJ1-1,TGTGCCAGTAGTTTATGGGCCAGCGGGGGTGAGAGTACTGAAGCTTTCTTT,CASSLWASGGESTEAFF
-,-,TRBV24-1,TRBJ2-1,TGTGCCACCAGGTATCCCCCGATGGGATCTAGTGAGCAGTTCTTC,CATRYPPMGSSEQFF
-,-,TRBV20-1,TRBJ2-1,TGCAGTGCCCTAGGCGACCGTTATAGCAGAAGCTCCTACAATGAGCAGTTCTTC,CSALGDRYSRSSYNEQFF
-,-,TRBV4-3,TRBJ2-1,TGCGCCAGCAGCCAAGATGGTGGGAGCTCCTACAATGAGCAGTTCTTC,CASSQDGGSSYNEQFF
-,-,TRBV25-1,TRBJ1-1,TGTGCCAGCAGTGAATTCGGGGTCAGGGAGACTGAAGCTTTCTTT,CASSEFGVRETEAFF
-,TRBD2,TRBV11-2,TRBJ2-7,TGTGCCAGCAGCTTAGACTGGCTAGCGGGAGTCGAGCAGTACTTC,CASSLDWLAGVEQYF
-,-,TRBV4-2,TRBJ2-7,TGTGCCAGCAGCCAAGACGGTAGCTCCTACGAGCAGTACTTC,CASSQDGSSYEQYF
-,-,TRBV29-1,TRBJ1-2,TGCAGCGTTGAAGAGGGGACCAACTATGGCTACACCTTC,CSVEEGTNYGYTF
-,-,TRBV7-9,TRBJ2-1,TGTGCCAGCAGCTTAGCATCCGGAACCGACGAGCAGTTCTTC,CASSLASGTDEQFF
-,-,TRBV27,TRBJ2-1,TGTGCCAGCAGTAGCGGCTCGGCCTATAGGGAGCAGTTCTTC,CASSSGSAYREQFF
-,-,TRBV11-2,TRBJ1-3,TGTGCCAGCAGCTTAGAAGGTGGCCTCTGGAGCTCTGGAAACACCATATATTTT,CASSLEGGLWSSGNTIYF
-,TRBD1,TRBV11-2,TRBJ2-1,TGTGCCAGCAGCTTAGGACAGGGGGCGCGGGATGAGCAGTTCTTC,CASSLGQGARDEQFF
-,-,TRBV12-3/TRBV12-4,TRBJ2-1,TGTGCCAGCAGTTTGCAAGAGGTCGACTACAATGAGCAGTTCTTC,CASSLQEVDYNEQFF
-,-,TRBV30,TRBJ1-1,TGTGCCTGGAGGGAACAGCCGAACACTGAAGCTTTCTTT,CAWREQPNTEAFF
-,TRBD2,TRBV29-1,TRBJ2-2,TGCAGCGTCTGGACTAGCGGATTGAACACCGGGGAGCTGTTTTTT,CSVWTSGLNTGELFF
-,-,TRBV20-1,TRBJ2-2,TGCAGTGCTAGAGACAATAGGGGGAGTGGCACCGGGGAGCTGTTTTTT,CSARDNRGSGTGELFF
-,TRBD2,TRBV24-1,TRBJ2-2,TGTGCCACCAGTGATTTGGCACGGGGGACTATCACCGGGGAGCTGTTTTTT,CATSDLARGTITGELFF
-,TRBD1,TRBV30,TRBJ1-1,TGTGCCTGGAGTGTTGGCCCAGGGGGCGCCGACACTGAAGCTTTCTTT,CAWSVGPGGADTEAFF
-,-,TRBV19,TRBJ2-3,TGTGCCAGTAGTATAACTACTACAGATACGCAGTATTTT,CASSITTTDTQYF
-,TRBD1,TRBV9,TRBJ1-1,TGTGCCAGCAGCCCTGCGGCATACGGACAGGGGGGAGCTTTCTTT,CASSPAAYGQGGAFF
-,-,TRBV28,TRBJ2-3,TGTGCCAGCAACCACAGGGGGACTAACACAGATACGCAGTATTTT,CASNHRGTNTDTQYF
few,-,TRBV20-1,TRBJ2-7,TGCAGTGCTAGAGAGACCTCAGCGAACTCCTACGAGCAGTACTTC,CSARETSANSYEQYF
-,-,TRBV25-1,TRBJ1-1,TGTGCCAGCAGTGACTGGAGCACTGAAGCTTTCTTT,CASSDWSTEAFF
-,-,TRBV6-6,TRBJ2-3,TGTGCCAGCAACTCCCGGGTGTCTTACACAGATACGCAGTATTTT,CASNSRVSYTDTQYF
once,-,TRBV4-1,TRBJ2-1,TGCGCCAGCAGCCAAGGAGGAGGGCCGCGGGAGCAGTTCTTC,CASSQGGGPREQFF
-,TRBD1,TRBV18,TRBJ2-1,TGTGCCAGCTCACCCCACCGGGACAGGGGGCTAAAGGAGCAGTTCTTC,CASSPHRDRGLKEQFF
-,-,TRBV9,TRBJ1-2,TGTGCCAGCAGCGAAGGTACTAACTATGGCTACACCTTC,CASSEGTNYGYTF
-,-,TRBV20-1,TRBJ2-1,TGCAGTGCGTCGGGCCTAGGAAAAAATGAGCAGTTCTTC,CSASGLGKNEQFF
-,-,TRBV20-1,TRBJ2-1,TGCAGCCATAGGACGGCCGCCTACAATGAGCAGTTCTTC,CSHRTAAYNEQFF
-,TRBD2,TRBV18,TRBJ2-1,TGTGCCAGCTCACCCCCATCGGGGGGGGATGAGCAGTTCTTC,CASSPPSGGDEQFF